The present T cell receptor (beta chain) was sequenced within a study of regulatory T cells in long-lasting Graves disease. Study outcomes and limitations: The study found TRBV28, TRBJ1-2 and TRBJ2-5 favored in persistent disease. Persistent Graves' patients possessed reduced TCR diversity relative to recently diagnosed ones.

Combining iRepertoire HTBI primers with Arm-PCR of CDR3 regions, the authors built TCR beta libraries. MiXCR, applied by TCRdb to the multiplex PCR reads, yields one record per CDR3 protein. The sample gives about 620,000 distinct CDR3 sequences, roughly 15% of which show up once; around 18% is in the top ten. Trimming pared 3 bases from V and 2 bases from J, leaving 9 bases between. In germline, CDR1 is MDHEN, CDR2 SYDVKM. This CDR3 spans 14 amino acids. This clonotype has ten or more counts. The antigen is unknown. Time point described: newly diagnosed GD, antithyroid drugs for less than 3 months. PBMC-derived RNA was used for the TCR library. Graves' disease diagnosis relied on American Thyroid Association guidelines. The sample was also reused in another study, on T cells in Graves' hyperthyroidism and ophthalmopathy. Per that study: Diagnoses were established using clinical symptoms, serum thyroxine and TRAb, thyroid ultrasound and orbital computed tomography.

This TCR was sampled from a woman aged 25 to 39 with Graves disease. The chain employs TRBV28 and TRBJ2-3; no clear D. The sequencing used peripheral blood mononuclear cells (PBMCs), collected at new diagnosis, from a patient treated with antithyroid drugs. CDR3 sequence: CASSLGRATDTQYF. The CDR3 DNA follows: TGTGCCAGCAGTTTGGGCAGAGCCACAGATACGCAGTATTTT.